One and the same sample provided the 27 T cell receptor beta chains below, sequenced in a study of blood T cell repertoires in COVID-19. Measured with immunoSEQ multiplex PCR; TCRdb has only the in-frame clones, and not every one. Of a few hundred thousand clones listed, more than 85% are singletons. Sequencing used PBMCs or T cells enriched from blood (not recorded which). These receptors were collected from a woman in her 30s who had recovered from COVID-19.

This chain links TRBV4-1 with TRBJ1-1, with D unresolved. V was pared by 1 base and J by 1 base, with 7 bases between. CDR1 MGHRA and CDR2 YSYEKL come from the germline V gene. The CDR3 has 14 residues. CDR3: CASSQGDSNTEAFF. CDR3 DNA sequence: TGCGCCAGCAGCCAAGGCGACTCGAACACTGAAGCTTTCTTT.

The J gene is TRBJ2-2, the V gene TRBV5-1; a possible D gene is TRBD1 (5 bases). This CDR3 region has 15 residues. Trimming took off 4 bases at V and 3 bases at J, with 13 bases between the two ends. Per the germline V gene, CDR1 is SGHRS and CDR2 is YFSETQ. CDR3 sequence (DNA): TGCGCCAGCAGCCTCGGCAGGGTTGACACCGGGGAGCTGTTTTTT. It translates to CASSLGRVDTGELFF. Together with reference TRBV5-1 and TRBJ2-2, the CDR3 gives the full variable domain: KAGVTQTPRYLIKTRGQQVTLSCSPISGHRSVSWYQQTPGQGLQFLFEYFSETQRNKGNFPGRFSGRQFSNSRSEMNVSTLELGDSALYLCASSLGRVDTGELFFGEGSRLTVL.

V gene TRBV2 combines with J gene TRBJ2-7, with unresolved D. V was cut by 8 bases and J by 3 bases, with 11 bases left in between. Germline V gene sequence: CDR1 SNHLY, CDR2 FYNNEI. The CDR3 spans 12 residues. CDR3 region: CASQDLVYEQYF. DNA of the CDR3: TGTGCCAGCCAAGACCTAGTCTACGAGCAGTACTTC. Using reference TRBV2 and TRBJ2-7 for the parts outside the CDR3, the full variable domain is EPEVTQTPSHQVTQMGQEVILRCVPISNHLYFYWYRQILGQKVEFLVSFYNNEISEKSEIFDDQFSVERPDGSNFTLKIRSTKLEDSAMYFCASQDLVYEQYFGPGTRLTVT.

V and J are TRBV5-8 and TRBJ1-3; D gene ambiguous. The ends were cut back, 1 base at V and 0 bases at J, with 14 bases in the middle. The CDR3 runs to 17 residues. Germline V gives CDR1 SGHTS, CDR2 YDEGEE. The CDR3 is CASSLSEGRTSGNTIYF. The CDR3 nucleotides are TGTGCCAGCAGCTTGTCCGAGGGAAGGACCTCTGGAAACACCATATATTTT. The variable domain in full, with the rest retrieved from reference TRBV5-8 and TRBJ1-3, is EAGVTQSPTHLIKTRGQQATLRCSPISGHTSVYWYQQALGLGLQFLLWYDEGEERNRGNFPPRFSGRQFPNYSSELNVNALELEDSALYLCASSLSEGRTSGNTIYFGEGSWLTVV.

Written as DNA, the CDR3 is TGTGCCAGCAGCTTGAAAAGACTAGCAGATTACACCGGGGAGCTGTTTTTT. It specifies CASSLKRLADYTGELFF. The chain combines TRBV5-4 with TRBJ2-2; 7 bases match TRBD2. Germline trimming cut 1 base from V and 3 bases from J; bases unmatched to any gene: 9. Germline V lookup: CDR1 SGHNT, CDR2 YYREEE (reference sequence). This CDR3 region has 17 residues.

The chain uses TRBV7-9 and TRBJ2-3; 14 nucleotides match TRBD2. The germline V gene encodes CDR1 SEHNR and CDR2 FQNEAQ (reference sequence). CDR3 length: 17 residues. V was pared by 2 bases and J by 4 bases, with 5 bases of the junction left unmatched. The CDR3 DNA reads as TGTGCCAGCAGCTTAAGACTAGCGGGAGGGATCTCAGATACGCAGTATTTT. Its protein product is CASSLRLAGGISDTQYF.

This chain links TRBV4-2 with TRBJ1-2, with TRBD1 matching 9 bases. The CDR3 is 15 residues long. The V segment lost 4 bases and the J segment 11 bases; nucleotides outside the gene matches: 14. Germline CDR1 LGHNA, CDR2 YNFKEQ. The DNA for the CDR3 is TGTGCCAGCAGCCGGACCGGGGGGGACAGGGCGCTGTACACCTTC. This encodes CASSRTGGDRALYTF.

A remark on this clone: Other DNA sequences in this specimen translate into the identical CDR3. V gene TRBV5-6 combines with J gene TRBJ2-7; 11 bases line up with TRBD1. In germline, CDR1 is SGHDT, CDR2 YYEEEE. The CDR3 has 14 residues. V was clipped by 2 bases and J by 7 bases; unmatched bases: 5. The CDR3 is CASSFGTGGGEQYF. The CDR3, as DNA: TGTGCCAGCAGCTTCGGGACAGGGGGTGGGGAGCAGTACTTC. Variable domain in full (rest from reference TRBV5-6 and TRBJ2-7): DAGVTQSPTHLIKTRGQQVTLRCSPKSGHDTVSWYQQALGQGPQFIFQYYEEEERQRGNFPDRFSGHQFPNYSSELNVNALLLGDSALYLCASSFGTGGGEQYFGPGTRLTVT.

The V call is TRBV11-2, the J call TRBJ2-1; D not resolved. The CDR3 spans 14 residues. Germline-derived CDR1 and CDR2 are SGHAT and FQNNGV. The ends were cut back, 2 bases at V and 5 bases at J, with 10 bases in the middle. In DNA form, the CDR3 reads TGTGCCAGCAGCTTAACTATTACAAACAATGAGCAGTTCTTC. This translates into CASSLTITNNEQFF.

V and J are TRBV12-3 or TRBV12-4 and TRBJ1-1; no firm D call. V was trimmed by 7 bases and J by 1 base, leaving 10 bases between them. There are 13 residues in the CDR3. The CDR3 is CASTPTGNTEAFF. As DNA, the CDR3 is TGTGCCAGCACACCGACGGGGAACACTGAAGCTTTCTTT.

The V gene is TRBV28, the J gene TRBJ1-1; D not resolved. CDR3 size: 14 residues. Trimming shortened V by 4 bases and J by 2 bases, and 11 bases separated the two germline ends. Germline CDR1 reads MDHEN; CDR2 reads SYDVKM. The CDR3 protein is CASSSRTGNTEAFF. CDR3 bases: TGTGCCAGCAGTTCTAGGACGGGAAACACTGAAGCTTTCTTT.

The gene calls are TRBV30 and TRBJ1-6; no firm D call. This CDR3 spans 14 amino acids. V was trimmed by 1 base and J by 7 bases, leaving 11 bases between them. Germline V gene sequence: CDR1 GTSNPN, CDR2 SVGIG (reference sequence). CDR3 amino acids: CAWSAGEGNSPLHF. The CDR3 region has the DNA TGTGCCTGGAGTGCCGGGGAAGGAAATTCACCCCTCCACTTT.

This chain uses TRBV5-6 with TRBJ2-5, with 13 bases lining up with TRBD2. This CDR3 contains 16 residues. V shed 2 bases, J shed 4 bases, and the junction held 5 bases outside the gene matches. Germline CDR1 reads SGHDT; CDR2 reads YYEEEE. CDR3 sequence: CASSFLLAGGRETQYF. The DNA of the CDR3 is TGTGCCAGCAGCTTCTTACTAGCGGGAGGGCGAGAGACCCAGTACTTC.

The chain uses TRBV11-3 and TRBJ2-5, with 8 positions matching TRBD2. Germline assignment: CDR1 SGHNT and CDR2 YENEEA. This CDR3 has 14 amino acids. Trimming at V came to 5 bases and at J to 5 bases, leaving 7 bases not matched to a gene. In nucleotides, the CDR3 is TGTGCCAGCAGCCCTCGGGAGGGCGATGAGACCCAGTACTTC. Translating it yields CASSPREGDETQYF.

The J gene is TRBJ1-1, the V gene TRBV6-5, with TRBD1 identical over 11 bases. Germline V gene lookup returns CDR1 MNHEY and CDR2 SVGAGI. V was pared by 2 bases and J by 7 bases, with 3 bases of the junction left unmatched. The CDR3 loop spans 14 amino acids. The CDR3 nucleotides read TGTGCCAGCAGTTACGGACAGGGGGCAAGTGAAGCTTTCTTT. It codes for CASSYGQGASEAFF.

The chain's CDR3 is CASSLEGTGASTDTQYF. The CDR3 DNA is TGTGCCAGCAGCCTCGAGGGGACGGGAGCATCCACAGATACGCAGTATTTT. This sequence joins TRBV3-1 (or the pseudogene TRBV3-2) and TRBJ2-3; the D gene is possibly TRBD2 (6 bases). The CDR3 spans 17 residues. The V gene lost 4 bases and the J gene lost 2 bases, with 19 bases spanning the gap. Germline V gene lookup returns CDR1 LGHDT and CDR2 YNNKEL (reference sequence).

The chain has TRBV19 and TRBJ1-3; D gene unclear. CDR3 length: 14 amino acids. Germline V CDR1 and CDR2: LNHDA, SQIVND (reference sequence). Trimming cost V 4 bases and J 7 bases, with 14 bases left between them. CDR3 DNA: TGTGCCAGTAGTAGCCTTGAAAGCAGGAACACCATATATTTT. The encoded protein is CASSSLESRNTIYF.

The chain combines TRBV13 with TRBJ2-7; 7 bases are a match to TRBD1. The CDR3 consists of 16 residues. V trimming: 6 bases; J trimming: 2 bases; junction bases outside the gene matches: 13. CDR1 is PRHDT, CDR2 FYEKMQ, per germline (reference sequence). DNA of the CDR3: TGTGCCAGCAGAAGCTCCGCCCGGGACAGTACCTACGAGCAGTACTTC. Its protein is CASRSSARDSTYEQYF.

V is TRBV2 and J is TRBJ2-2; D is perhaps TRBD2 (6 bases). V was shortened by 1 base and J by 5 bases, with 11 bases between the two germline ends. There are 15 residues in the CDR3. Germline-derived CDR1 and CDR2 are SNHLY and FYNNEI. CDR3 DNA sequence: TGTGCCAGCAGTGAAGGGGGAGGAAGGACCGGGGAGCTGTTTTTT. Translating gives CASSEGGGRTGELFF.

The V gene is TRBV4-1, the J gene TRBJ2-7; 12 bases line up with TRBD1. V shed 6 bases and J 4 bases; nucleotides not matched to a gene: 10. The CDR3 sequence is 16 residues long. Germline V gene data show CDR1 as MGHRA and CDR2 as YSYEKL. CDR3 region: CASSTWPGQGAYEQYF. The DNA for the CDR3 is TGCGCCAGCAGTACTTGGCCGGGACAGGGGGCTTACGAGCAGTACTTC.

The chain is built from TRBV15 and TRBJ1-4; 8 bases map to TRBD1. V was pared by 4 bases and J by 7 bases, with 5 bases of the junction left unmatched. From germline, CDR1 is LNHNV and CDR2 YYDKDF (reference sequence). There are 14 residues in the CDR3. CDR3 bases: TGTGCCACCAGCATCGGCAGGGGGCCTGAAAAACTGTTTTTT. Its protein is CATSIGRGPEKLFF.

The chain joins TRBV11-1 to TRBJ1-6, with D maybe TRBD1 (5 bases). In germline, CDR1 is SGHAT, CDR2 FQDESV (reference sequence). V was shortened by 4 bases and J by 7 bases, with 11 bases between the two germline ends. This CDR3 comprises 14 residues. DNA for the CDR3: TGTGCCAGCAGCTCCGGGACTTTAAATTCACCCCTCCACTTT. Its translation is CASSSGTLNSPLHF.

This clone has only a few counts. The rearrangement uses TRBV30 and TRBJ1-1; 7 bases map to TRBD1. The CDR3 consists of 13 residues. The V segment lost 4 bases and the J segment 7 bases; nucleotides outside the gene matches: 9. Germline loops: CDR1 GTSNPN, CDR2 SVGIG (reference sequence). The CDR3 DNA is TGTGCCTGGAAGAATCAGGGGGATAGTGAAGCTTTCTTT. As protein: CAWKNQGDSEAFF.

This chain links TRBV25-1 with TRBJ2-7, with 7 bases fitting TRBD2. After removal of 4 bases from V and 0 bases from J, the junction contained 9 bases not matched to a gene. CDR1 is MGHDK, CDR2 SYGVNS, per germline. The CDR3 covers 16 residues. The CDR3 DNA follows: TGTGCCAGCAGTGCAGGAAGGCGGGAGAGCTCCTACGAGCAGTACTTC. The encoded protein is CASSAGRRESSYEQYF.

The chain uses TRBV11-2 and TRBJ2-1; no reliable D call. With 4 bases removed from V and 5 bases from J, the gap between germline ends came to 15 bases. This CDR3 has 15 amino acids. Germline CDR1 reads SGHAT; CDR2 reads FQNNGV. The CDR3 coding sequence is TGTGCCAGCAGCTCCACAGTGGATATAAACAATGAGCAGTTCTTC. Translation gives CASSSTVDINNEQFF.

This clone was recorded only once. This chain connects TRBV6-1 to TRBJ2-5, with 8 bases lining up with TRBD1. V shed 2 bases and J 6 bases; nucleotides not matched to a gene: 14. Germline loops: CDR1 MNHNS, CDR2 SASEGT. This CDR3 region has 17 residues. CDR3 nucleotide sequence: TGTGCCAGCAGTGAAAGGGTATATGGGACAGGCGGTCAGACCCAGTACTTC. As protein: CASSERVYGTGGQTQYF.

V usage is TRBV7-3 and J usage is TRBJ1-1, with D perhaps matching TRBD1 (6 bases). Deletions cut 5 bases from V and 2 bases from J, with 15 bases between. CDR3 length equals 15 residues. Germline V gene lookup returns CDR1 SGHTA and CDR2 FQGTGA. The CDR3 here is CASSPTGTTNTEAFF. The CDR3 region has the DNA TGTGCCAGCAGCCCCACAGGGACAACTAACACTGAAGCTTTCTTT.